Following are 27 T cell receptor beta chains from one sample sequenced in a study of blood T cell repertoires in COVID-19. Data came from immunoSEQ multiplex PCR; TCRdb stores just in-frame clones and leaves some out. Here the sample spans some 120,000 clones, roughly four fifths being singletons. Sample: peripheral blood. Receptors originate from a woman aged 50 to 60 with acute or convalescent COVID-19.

CDR3 in amino acids: CSVVGTGGKGDEKLFF. In DNA form, the CDR3 reads TGCAGCGTTGTTGGGACAGGGGGCAAGGGGGATGAAAAACTGTTTTTT. The chain joins TRBV29-1 to TRBJ1-4; 12 bases are shared with TRBD1. V trimming: 4 bases; J trimming: 6 bases; junction bases outside the gene matches: 9. This CDR3 is 16 amino acids long. CDR1 is SQVTM, CDR2 ANQGSEA, per germline.

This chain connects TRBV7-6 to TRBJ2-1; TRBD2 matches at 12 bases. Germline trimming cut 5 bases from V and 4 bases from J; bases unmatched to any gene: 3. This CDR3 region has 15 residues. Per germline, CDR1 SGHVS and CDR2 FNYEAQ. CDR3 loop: CASSVGLAGYNEQFF. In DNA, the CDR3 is TGTGCCAGCAGCGTGGGACTAGCGGGTTACAATGAGCAGTTCTTC.

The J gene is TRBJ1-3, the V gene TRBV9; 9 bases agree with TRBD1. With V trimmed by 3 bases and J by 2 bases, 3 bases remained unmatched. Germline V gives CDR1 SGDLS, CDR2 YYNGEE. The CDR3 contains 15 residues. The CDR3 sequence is CASSDTGGPGNTIYF. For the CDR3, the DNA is TGTGCCAGCAGCGACACAGGGGGCCCTGGAAACACCATATATTTT.

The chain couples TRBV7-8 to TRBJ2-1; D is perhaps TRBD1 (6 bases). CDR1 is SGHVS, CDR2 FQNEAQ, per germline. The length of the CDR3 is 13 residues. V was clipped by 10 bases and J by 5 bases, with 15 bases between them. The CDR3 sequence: CATARTENNEQFF. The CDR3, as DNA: TGTGCCACCGCTCGGACAGAGAACAATGAGCAGTTCTTC.

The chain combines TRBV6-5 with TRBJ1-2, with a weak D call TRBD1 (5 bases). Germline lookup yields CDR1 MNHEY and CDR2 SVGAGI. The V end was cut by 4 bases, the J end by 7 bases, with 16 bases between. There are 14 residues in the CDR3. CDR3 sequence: CASSSCRALCGYTF. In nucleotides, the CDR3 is TGTGCCAGCAGTTCGTGCAGGGCCTTATGTGGCTACACCTTC.

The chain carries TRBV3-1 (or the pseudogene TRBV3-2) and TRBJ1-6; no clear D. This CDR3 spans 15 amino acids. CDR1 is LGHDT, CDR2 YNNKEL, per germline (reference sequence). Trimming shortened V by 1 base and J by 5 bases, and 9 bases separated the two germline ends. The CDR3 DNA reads TGTGCCAGCAGCCAAGGGCAGGTTAATAATTCACCCCTCCACTTT. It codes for CASSQGQVNNSPLHF.

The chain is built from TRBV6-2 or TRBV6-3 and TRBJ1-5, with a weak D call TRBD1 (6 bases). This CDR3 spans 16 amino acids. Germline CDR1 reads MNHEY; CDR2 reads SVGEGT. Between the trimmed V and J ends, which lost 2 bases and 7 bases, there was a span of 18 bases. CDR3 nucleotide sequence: TGTGCCAGCAGTTACAACTTTTACAGGGACAACCAGCCCCAGCATTTT. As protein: CASSYNFYRDNQPQHF.

The CDR3 reads CASSLGNSLSSYNSPLHF. The CDR3 DNA follows: TGTGCCAGCAGTTTAGGAAACAGTTTAAGCTCCTATAATTCACCCCTCCACTTT. The chain is built from TRBV27 and TRBJ1-6, with unresolved D. Germline lookup yields CDR1 MNHEY and CDR2 SMNVEV (reference sequence). The CDR3 contains 18 residues. Trimming stripped 2 bases from V and 0 bases from J, with 14 bases between.

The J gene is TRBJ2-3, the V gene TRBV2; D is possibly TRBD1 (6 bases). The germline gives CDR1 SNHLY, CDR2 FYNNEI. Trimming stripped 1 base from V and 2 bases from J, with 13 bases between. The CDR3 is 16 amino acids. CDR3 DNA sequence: TGTGCCAGCAGTGAAGTACAGGGCCTTTTCACAGATACGCAGTATTTT. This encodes CASSEVQGLFTDTQYF.

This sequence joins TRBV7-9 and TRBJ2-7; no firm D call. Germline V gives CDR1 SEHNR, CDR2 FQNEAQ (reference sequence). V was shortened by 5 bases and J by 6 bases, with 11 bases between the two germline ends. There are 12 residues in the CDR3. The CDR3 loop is CASSPLDPEQYF. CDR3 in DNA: TGTGCCAGCAGCCCTCTAGATCCCGAGCAGTACTTC.

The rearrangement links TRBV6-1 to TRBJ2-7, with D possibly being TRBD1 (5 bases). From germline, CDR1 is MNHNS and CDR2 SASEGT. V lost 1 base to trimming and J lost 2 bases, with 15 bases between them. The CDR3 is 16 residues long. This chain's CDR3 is CASSEGRATGPYEQYF. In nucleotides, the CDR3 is TGTGCCAGCAGTGAAGGTAGGGCTACAGGCCCCTACGAGCAGTACTTC.

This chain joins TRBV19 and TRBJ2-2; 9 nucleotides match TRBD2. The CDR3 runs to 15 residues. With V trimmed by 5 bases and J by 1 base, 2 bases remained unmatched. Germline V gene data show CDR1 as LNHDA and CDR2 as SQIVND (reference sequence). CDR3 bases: TGTGCCAGTAGTGCGACTAGCGGGAACACCGGGGAGCTGTTTTTT. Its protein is CASSATSGNTGELFF.

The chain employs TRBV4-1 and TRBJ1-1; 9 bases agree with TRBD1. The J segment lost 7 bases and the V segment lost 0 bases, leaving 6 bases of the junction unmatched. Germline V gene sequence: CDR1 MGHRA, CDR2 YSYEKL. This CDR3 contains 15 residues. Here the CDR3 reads CASSQERTGASEAFF. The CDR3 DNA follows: TGCGCCAGCAGCCAAGAAAGGACAGGGGCCAGTGAAGCTTTCTTT.

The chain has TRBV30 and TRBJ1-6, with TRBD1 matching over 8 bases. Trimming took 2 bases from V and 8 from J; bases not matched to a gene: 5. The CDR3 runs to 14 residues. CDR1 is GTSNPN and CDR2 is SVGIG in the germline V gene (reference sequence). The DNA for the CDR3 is TGTGCCTGGAGTTTGGGACAGGACGATTCACCCCTCCACTTT. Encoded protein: CAWSLGQDDSPLHF.

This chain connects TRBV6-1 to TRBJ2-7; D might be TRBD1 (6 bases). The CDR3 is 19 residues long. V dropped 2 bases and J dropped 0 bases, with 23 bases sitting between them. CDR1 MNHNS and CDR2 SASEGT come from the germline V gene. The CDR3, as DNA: TGTGCCAGCAGTGAAAGGTGGTTTGATAACAGGGACGCCTCCTACGAGCAGTACTTC. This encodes CASSERWFDNRDASYEQYF.

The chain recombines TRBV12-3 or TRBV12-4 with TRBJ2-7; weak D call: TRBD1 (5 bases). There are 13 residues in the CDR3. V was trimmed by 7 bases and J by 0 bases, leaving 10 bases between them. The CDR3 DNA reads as TGTGCCAGCATCGCAGGGAACTCCTACGAGCAGTACTTC. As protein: CASIAGNSYEQYF.

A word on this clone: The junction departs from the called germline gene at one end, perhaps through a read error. The CDR3 protein is CASRQAGTISSEQYF. The CDR3 DNA reads as TGTGCCAGCAGACAAGCAGGGACTATCTCATCCGAGCAGTACTTC. J is TRBJ2-7 and V is TRBV3-1 (or the pseudogene TRBV3-2); 7 bases fit TRBD2. The germline CDR1 and CDR2 sequences are LGHDT and YNNKEL (reference sequence). This CDR3 region has 15 residues.

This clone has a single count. The CDR3: CATTPQGRNTGELFF. CDR3 nucleotides: TGTGCCACAACACCCCAGGGGAGGAACACCGGGGAGCTGTTTTTT. The J gene is TRBJ2-2, the V gene TRBV6-5, with D possibly TRBD1 on 6 matching bases. CDR1 is MNHEY, CDR2 SVGAGI, per germline. This CDR3 is built from 15 residues. V lost 10 bases and J 1 base, leaving 16 bases between the germline ends.

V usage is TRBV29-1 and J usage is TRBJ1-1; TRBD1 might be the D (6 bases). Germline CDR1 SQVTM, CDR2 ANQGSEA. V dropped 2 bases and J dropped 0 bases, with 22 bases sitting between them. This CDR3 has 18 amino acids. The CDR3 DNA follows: TGCAGCGTTGAATCGTGGGGGACATCGCGGTCCATGAACACTGAAGCTTTCTTT. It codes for CSVESWGTSRSMNTEAFF.

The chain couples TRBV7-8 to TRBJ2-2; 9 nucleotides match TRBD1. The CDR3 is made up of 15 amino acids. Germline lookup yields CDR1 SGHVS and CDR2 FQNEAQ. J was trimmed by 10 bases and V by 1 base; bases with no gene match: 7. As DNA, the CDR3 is TGTGCCAGCAGCTTAGGCCGGGACAGGGTCGAGGAGCTGTTTTTT. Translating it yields CASSLGRDRVEELFF.

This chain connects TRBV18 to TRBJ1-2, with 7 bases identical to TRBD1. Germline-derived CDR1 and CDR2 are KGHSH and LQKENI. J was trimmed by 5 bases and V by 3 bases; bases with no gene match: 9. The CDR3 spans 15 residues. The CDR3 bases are TGTGCCAGCTCACCGTCGCAGGGGGATTGGTATGGCTACACCTTC. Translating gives CASSPSQGDWYGYTF.

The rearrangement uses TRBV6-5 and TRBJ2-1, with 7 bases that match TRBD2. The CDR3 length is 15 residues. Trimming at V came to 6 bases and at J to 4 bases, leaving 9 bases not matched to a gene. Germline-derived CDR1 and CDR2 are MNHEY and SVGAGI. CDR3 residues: CASRAGQSIYNEQFF. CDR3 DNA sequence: TGTGCCAGCAGAGCGGGGCAATCGATATACAATGAGCAGTTCTTC.

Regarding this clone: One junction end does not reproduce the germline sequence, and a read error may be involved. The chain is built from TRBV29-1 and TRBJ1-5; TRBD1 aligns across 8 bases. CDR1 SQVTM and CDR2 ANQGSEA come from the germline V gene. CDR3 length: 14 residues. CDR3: CSVKDRGDNQPQHF. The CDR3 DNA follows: TGCAGCGTTAAAGACAGGGGTGATAATCAGCCCCAGCATTTT.

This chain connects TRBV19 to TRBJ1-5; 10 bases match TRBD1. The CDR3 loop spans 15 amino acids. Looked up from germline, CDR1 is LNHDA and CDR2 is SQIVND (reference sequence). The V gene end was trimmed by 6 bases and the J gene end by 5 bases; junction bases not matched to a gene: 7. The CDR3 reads CASRPGQGIYQPQHF. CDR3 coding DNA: TGTGCCAGTAGACCGGGACAGGGGATTTATCAGCCCCAGCATTTT.

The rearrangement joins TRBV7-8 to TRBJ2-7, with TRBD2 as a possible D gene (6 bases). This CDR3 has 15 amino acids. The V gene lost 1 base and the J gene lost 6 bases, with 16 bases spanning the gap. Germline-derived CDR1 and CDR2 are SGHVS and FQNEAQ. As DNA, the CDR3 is TGTGCCAGCAGCTTAGTGTCCGGGGGAATGGGCGAGCAGTACTTC. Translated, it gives CASSLVSGGMGEQYF.

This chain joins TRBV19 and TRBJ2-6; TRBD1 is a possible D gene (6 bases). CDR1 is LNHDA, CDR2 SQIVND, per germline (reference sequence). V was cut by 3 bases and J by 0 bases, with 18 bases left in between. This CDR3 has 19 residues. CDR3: CASSIWGTTLISGANVLTF. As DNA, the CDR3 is TGTGCCAGTAGTATCTGGGGGACAACGCTCATCTCTGGGGCCAACGTCCTGACTTTC.

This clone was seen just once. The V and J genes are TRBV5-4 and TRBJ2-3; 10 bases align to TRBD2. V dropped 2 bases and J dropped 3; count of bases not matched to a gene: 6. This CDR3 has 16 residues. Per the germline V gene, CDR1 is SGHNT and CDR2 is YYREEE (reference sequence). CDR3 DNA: TGTGCCAGCAGCTTCCCTTTGACTAGCGGGACAGATACGCAGTATTTT. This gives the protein CASSFPLTSGTDTQYF.